This TCR beta chain was identified during a study of CD8 T cells in Susac syndrome (dated 2019 in TCRdb). With regard to the full study: Repertoire sequencing was used to test whether CD8+ T cell activation and differentiation in Susac syndrome was antigen driven. The clonality of the CD8+ T cell repertoire was compared across around twelve healthy donors, some 14 Susac syndrome patients and about 15 multiple sclerosis patients. General study outcomes and caveats: The study acknowledged that relatively few individuals were included in the TCR sequencing and HLA analysis.

RNA was extracted using the RNeasy kit, and about 0.45 to 1 ug of the RNA was reverse transcribed with random hexamers. The immunoSEQ multiplex PCR assay, which covers 54 Vbeta and 13 Jbeta segments, was used to amplify TCR beta CDR3 regions. PCR amplification bias was corrected by using a synthetic template baseline for primer optimization and computational correction. As for how the authors treated the data: Only productive sequences were kept, with reads annotated to V, D and J genes according to IMGT and analyzed in immunoSEQ Analyzer. Clonality was calculated as one minus the Shannon entropy normalized by log2 of the number of productive unique sequences. Public and private clones were assessed among the 100 most prevalent clones of each patient and control. A clone was defined as Susac-specific if it was absent from the healthy and MS cohorts, from roughly 1,000 published viral clones and from other ImmuneACCESS disease sequences. TCRdb reprocessed the public reads (quality trimming at Q25 with fastp, clone calling with MiXCR) and kept in-frame beta chains. For every CDR3 protein sequence, its rows merge into one entry that carries the most common genes and DNA. V and J calls and clone size were set by TCRdb, not the authors. The sample contains fewer than 85,000 distinct CDR3 sequences, approximately 94% of them found a single time. Just under 0.4% of the sample goes to the ten largest clones.

Including cysteine and phenylalanine, the CDR3 has 12 amino acids. Solely the CDR3 DNA is kept, with 36 bases framed from the first base. V sheds 4 bases and J sheds 9 bases, leaving 8 bases between their ends. Reading the germline V gene (reference sequence) gives CDR1 SGHNT and CDR2 YYREEE. Notes on this clonotype: Its binding antigen is unknown. Base qualities are not at hand, and no much larger clone is one base apart.

Peripheral blood CD8+ and CD4+ T cells from healthy donors, Susac syndrome patients and multiple sclerosis patients were profiled using high-throughput TCR beta sequencing. The multiple sclerosis controls were treatment-naive patients who had stable or active relapsing-remitting disease and met the revised McDonald criteria. Bulk CD8+ and CD4+ T cells were purified magnetically by negative isolation, whereas CD8+ TEMRA cells were enriched by FACS. Blood was collected in EDTA tubes and processed within 24 hours, with PBMCs isolated through density gradient centrifugation. PBMCs intended for TCR sequencing were cryopreserved in liquid nitrogen and were subsequently thawed in a 37 degrees C water bath. A purity of at least 90% was achieved for sorted or isolated CD4+, CD8+ and CD8+ TEMRA cells.

The sequence was obtained from a human donor with multiple sclerosis. This receptor chain uses TRBV5-4 and TRBJ1-6, with no D gene named confidently. Sample: CD8+ T cells from PBMCs. The CDR3 sequence is CASSLDTSPLHF. The nucleotide sequence reads TGTGCCAGCAGCCTTGACACTTCACCCCTCCACTTT. The entire variable domain, with the stretches around the CDR3 drawn from the reference TRBV5-4 and TRBJ1-6 proteins, is ETGVTQSPTHLIKTRGQQVTLRCSSQSGHNTVSWYQQALGQGPQFIFQYYREEENGRGNFPPRFSGLQFPNYSSELNVNALELDDSALYLCASSLDTSPLHFGNGTRLTVT.